What follows describes a single TCR beta chain. This record comes from a study of shared clonotypes between healthy human individuals. This CDR3 comprises 18 residues. With V trimmed by 2 bases and J by 5 bases, 14 bases remained unmatched. The germline gives CDR1 MNHEY, CDR2 SMNVEV (reference sequence). Using immunoSEQ multiplex PCR, the repertoire was profiled, and TCRdb retains in-frame clones only, with some absent. The table shows around 500,000 clones, with 65% to 80% occurring only once. Material: PBMCs. This receptor was identified in a woman aged 40 to 49 in good health. Some clones in this sample may be carry-over from other donors' samples. V is TRBV27 and J is TRBJ2-1; 8 bases agree with TRBD2. The CDR3 spells CASSLDARGPGGHNEQFF. The CDR3 DNA reads TGTGCCAGCAGTTTAGATGCGCGTGGACCGGGGGGGCACAATGAGCAGTTCTTC.